This T cell receptor (beta chain) stems from a study of blood T cell repertoires in COVID-19. Study summary: Sites in the United States, Italy and Spain provided acute and convalescent COVID-19 samples.

In the original workflow: Estimated nucleated cell counts came from reference gene primer amplification. Sequencing used immunoSEQ multiplex PCR; TCRdb keeps in-frame clones, though not all of them. That table is the source of V, J and clone size, and D and trimming were worked out from the DNA. The sample consists of roughly 100,000 clones, 80% to 95% of them appearing once. Germline assignment: CDR1 SQVTM and CDR2 ANQGSEA. The CDR3 runs 14 residues. Deletions cut 6 bases from V and 4 bases from J, with 19 bases between. The TCR comes from a man younger than 30 with acute or convalescent COVID-19. Specimen: peripheral blood. The rearrangement uses TRBV29-1 and TRBJ2-7; a weak D match, TRBD2 (6 bases). CDR3 in DNA: TGCAGCGTCGTGAAGTTGGAGGGTGGGTACGAGCAGTACTTC. Translated: CSVVKLEGGYEQYF.